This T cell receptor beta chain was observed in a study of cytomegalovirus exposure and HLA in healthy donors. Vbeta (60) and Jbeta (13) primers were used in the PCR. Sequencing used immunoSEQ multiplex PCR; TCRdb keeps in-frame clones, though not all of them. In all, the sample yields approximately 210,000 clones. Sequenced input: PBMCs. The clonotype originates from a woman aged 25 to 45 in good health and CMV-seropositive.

This chain's CDR3 is CASSTRLAGGVEQFF. The CDR3, as DNA: TGCGCCAGCAGCACCCGACTAGCGGGAGGGGTTGAGCAGTTCTTC. The V and J genes are TRBV5-1 and TRBJ2-1; 14 bases map to TRBD2. CDR1 SGHRS and CDR2 YFSETQ come from the germline V gene. This CDR3 has 15 residues. The V and J ends lost 4 bases and 9 bases, in that order; junction bases with no gene match: 6.